These 18 T cell receptor beta chains were sequenced from one sample in a study of blood T cell repertoires in COVID-19. Assay used: immunoSEQ multiplex PCR; TCRdb lists only in-frame clones, some missing. The table shows 240,000 or so clones, with around 88% occurring only once. Sequencing input: PBMCs or T cells enriched from blood (not recorded which). These receptors were taken from a man aged 40-55 years who had recovered from COVID-19.

This chain links TRBV15 with TRBJ1-1; D possibly corresponds to TRBD1 (6 bases). Germline-derived CDR1 and CDR2 are LNHNV and YYDKDF (reference sequence). V was clipped by 1 base and J by 1 base, with 10 bases between them. This CDR3 has 15 residues. CDR3 sequence (DNA): TGTGCCACCAGCAGAGGAACAGGGTCGAACACTGAAGCTTTCTTT. Protein: CATSRGTGSNTEAFF.

This clone was observed a handful of times. The rearrangement uses TRBV5-1 and TRBJ1-1; 8 nucleotides align to TRBD1. V was pared by 4 bases and J by 11 bases, with 10 bases of the junction left unmatched. This CDR3 has 13 residues. The germline V gene encodes CDR1 SGHRS and CDR2 YFSETQ. CDR3: CASSPGQGRNAFF. DNA of the CDR3: TGCGCCAGCAGCCCCGGACAGGGAAGGAACGCTTTCTTT.

This chain links TRBV25-1 with TRBJ1-5; D is undetermined. This CDR3 contains 13 residues. From germline, CDR1 is MGHDK and CDR2 SYGVNS. Trimming stripped 3 bases from V and 9 bases from J, with 12 bases between. The CDR3 region is CASSDRGFGPQHF. CDR3 in DNA: TGTGCCAGCAGTGATCGAGGGTTTGGGCCCCAGCATTTT.

In its sample, this clone was seen once. V usage is TRBV27 and J usage is TRBJ1-2; D is ambiguous. The CDR3 consists of 15 residues. Looked up from germline, CDR1 is MNHEY and CDR2 is SMNVEV (reference sequence). The V end was cut by 6 bases, the J end by 3 bases, with 17 bases between. The CDR3 protein is CASSPGDTQDYGYTF. In DNA, the CDR3 is TGTGCCAGCAGCCCCGGGGATACCCAGGACTATGGCTACACCTTC.

The chain links TRBV7-9 to TRBJ1-5; weak D call: TRBD1 (6 bases). This CDR3 has 18 residues. The germline V gene encodes CDR1 SEHNR and CDR2 FQNEAQ (reference sequence). The V end lost 1 base, the J end lost 6 bases, and 22 bases lay between the germline ends. The chain's CDR3 is CASSLGERTAAHIQPQHF. The CDR3 nucleotides read TGTGCCAGCAGCTTAGGGGAAAGGACAGCCGCCCACATTCAGCCCCAGCATTTT.

The rearrangement joins TRBV19 to TRBJ2-3; 9 bases are a match to TRBD1. The CDR3 spans 15 residues. V lost 5 bases, J lost 3 bases, and 6 bases stayed unmatched. Germline assignment: CDR1 LNHDA and CDR2 SQIVND (reference sequence). The CDR3 reads CASSGTGGLTDTQYF. In DNA form, the CDR3 reads TGTGCCAGTAGTGGTACAGGGGGCTTGACAGATACGCAGTATTTT. The entire variable domain, with the rest obtained from reference TRBV19 and TRBJ2-3, is as follows: DGGITQSPKYLFRKEGQNVTLSCEQNLNHDAMYWYRQDPGQGLRLIYYSQIVNDFQKGDIAEGYSVSREKKESFPLTVTSAQKNPTAFYLCASSGTGGLTDTQYFGPGTRLTVL.

The chain combines TRBV5-6 with TRBJ1-1; D is ambiguous. V was pared by 2 bases and J by 7 bases, with 12 bases between. CDR1 and CDR2 (germline): SGHDT, YYEEEE. The CDR3 spans 13 residues. The CDR3 is CASSFREALEAFF. The CDR3 nucleotides read TGTGCCAGCAGCTTCCGGGAGGCCCTTGAAGCTTTCTTT.

J is TRBJ2-7 and V is TRBV7-9, with 7 bases fitting TRBD1. This CDR3 region has 14 residues. Germline CDR1 is SEHNR and CDR2 is FQNEAQ (reference sequence). After removal of 6 bases from V and 2 bases from J, the junction contained 7 bases not matched to a gene. The CDR3 DNA reads TGTGCCAGCAGTCAGGGACAGCCTACCTACGAGCAGTACTTC. It encodes CASSQGQPTYEQYF.

The chain employs TRBV6-6 and TRBJ1-3, with 7 bases lining up with TRBD1. In germline, CDR1 is MNHNY, CDR2 SVGAGI (reference sequence). The V and J ends lost 5 bases and 4 bases, in that order; junction bases with no gene match: 14. CDR3 length equals 17 residues. CDR3 bases: TGTGCCAGCAGTCCAAGGAAGGGGGCGCGAATGGGAAACACCATATATTTT. Amino acid sequence: CASSPRKGARMGNTIYF.

The V call is TRBV24-1, the J call TRBJ1-1; weak D call: TRBD1 (6 bases). Trimming removed 7 bases from V and 1 base from J, with 15 bases in between. There are 15 residues in the CDR3. CDR1 is KGHDR, CDR2 SFDVKD, per germline. The CDR3 loop reads CATRGRTDENTEAFF. The DNA of the CDR3 is TGTGCCACCAGAGGGCGGACAGACGAGAACACTGAAGCTTTCTTT.

The chain joins TRBV7-9 to TRBJ2-1; 7 positions agree with TRBD1. The CDR3 totals 14 residues. The junction had 8 bases not matched to a gene; V was cut back by 5 bases and J by 7 bases. Per germline, CDR1 SEHNR and CDR2 FQNEAQ (reference sequence). The CDR3 DNA reads TGTGCCAGCAGCGAAAGGGACAGAGGTAATGAGCAGTTCTTC. Translating it yields CASSERDRGNEQFF.

CDR3 sequence reads: CASSQHAGGRVDTQYF. DNA of the CDR3: TGTGCCAGCAGCCAGCATGCGGGAGGGCGGGTAGATACGCAGTATTTT. The V and J genes are TRBV7-9 and TRBJ2-3; TRBD2 matches 9 bases. The CDR3 spans 16 residues. CDR1 and CDR2 from the germline V gene are SEHNR and FQNEAQ (reference sequence). With V trimmed by 5 bases and J by 5 bases, 11 bases remained unmatched.

This chain uses TRBV5-1 with TRBJ2-7; 8 bases are shared with TRBD1. Germline assignment: CDR1 SGHRS and CDR2 YFSETQ. This CDR3 spans 12 amino acids. Germline trimming cut 5 bases from V and 6 bases from J; bases unmatched to any gene: 4. The CDR3 DNA sequence: TGCGCCAGCAGTTTGACAGGGGTCGAGCAGTACTTC. Protein sequence: CASSLTGVEQYF.

The V gene is TRBV4-1, the J gene TRBJ2-5; 13 bases match TRBD2. CDR1 is MGHRA, CDR2 YSYEKL, per germline. The CDR3 is made up of 16 amino acids. V lost 5 bases and J lost 7; bases outside the gene matches: 10. CDR3 coding DNA: TGCGCCAGCAGCGGACGGACTAGCGGGAGTTCTGGGACCCAGTACTTC. This gives the protein CASSGRTSGSSGTQYF.

The rearrangement joins TRBV11-2 to TRBJ1-1, with TRBD1 matching 8 bases. Germline trimming cut 4 bases from V and 6 bases from J; bases unmatched to any gene: 10. From germline, CDR1 is SGHAT and CDR2 FQNNGV. The CDR3 covers 15 residues. CDR3 nucleotides: TGTGCCAGCAGCTCCCGGACAGGGAGTGGCGCTGAAGCTTTCTTT. It is translated as CASSSRTGSGAEAFF.

The chain uses TRBV12-5 and TRBJ2-1, with D unresolved. Germline CDR1 LGHNT, CDR2 FRNRAP. Trimming stripped 1 base from V and 5 bases from J, with 15 bases between. This CDR3 is built from 16 residues. Here the CDR3 DNA reads TGTGCTAGTGGTTTGGGGCAAGGAGCAGACCACAATGAGCAGTTCTTC. As protein: CASGLGQGADHNEQFF.

The CDR3, as DNA: TGTGCCAGCAGAGGACAGGGGAATGAAAAACTGTTTTTT. It is translated as CASRGQGNEKLFF. V gene TRBV27 combines with J gene TRBJ1-4, with TRBD1 matching 9 bases. This CDR3 region has 13 residues. Germline assignment: CDR1 MNHEY and CDR2 SMNVEV (reference sequence). V lost 6 bases and J lost 5; bases outside the gene matches: 1.

This chain links TRBV4-1 with TRBJ2-3; the match to TRBD1 covers 7 bases. V shed 2 bases and J 0 bases; nucleotides not matched to a gene: 11. The CDR3 loop spans 18 amino acids. Germline V gene sequence: CDR1 MGHRA, CDR2 YSYEKL. In DNA form, the CDR3 reads TGCGCCAGCAGCCAAACAAAACAGGGGACGCTAAGCACAGATACGCAGTATTTT. Its protein is CASSQTKQGTLSTDTQYF.